Sequencing of this T cell receptor beta chain was carried out in a study of shared clonotypes between healthy human individuals. CD45RA+ naive and CD45RA-negative memory subsets were separated from CD4+ cells. The protocol was immunoSEQ multiplex PCR, while the TCRdb copy is restricted to in-frame clones and leaves out a portion. The sample holds 780,000 or so clones, 55% to 75% seen once. The CDR3 is 15 residues long. Looked up from germline, CDR1 is SGHTA and CDR2 is FQGNSA. J gave up 5 bases and V 1 base, and 4 bases lay outside the gene matches. Worth noting for this clone: The antigen remains undetermined.

Study-wide findings and caveats: Generation probabilities of non-shared clonotypes were lower (relative to those shared by all four donors). Clonotypes that were shared across several donors made up around 4.6% of naive CD4 clonotypes. Estimated clonotype richness was generally higher in naive than memory subsets.

This clonotype was obtained from a woman aged 25 to 39 in good health. The chain couples TRBV7-2 to TRBJ2-3, with 9 bases lining up with TRBD2. Sequencing was carried out using memory CD4+ T cells sorted from blood. The subset is: CD45RA-negative fraction. CDR3 DNA: TGTGCCAGCAGCTTAGGTAGCGGGAGAGTAGATACGCAGTATTTT. Protein product: CASSLGSGRVDTQYF.